Sequencing of this T cell receptor beta chain was carried out in a study of T cell repertoires in cytomegalovirus infection. TCRdb re-called the reads through MiXCR, storing one row per CDR3 protein. The sample gives fewer than 300,000 distinct CDR3 sequences, about 25% of which show up once; 14% is in the top ten. The CDR3 spans 15 residues, counting both ends. CDR1 and CDR2 (germline): SGHTA, FQGNSA. As concerns this clonotype: No conserved phenylalanine or tryptophan ends this CDR3, so it is likely a read error. The DNA is left out, because the CDR3 cannot be placed on it with certainty; the CDR3 is given as TCRdb lists it.

The chain recombines TRBV7-2 with TRBJ2-3; TRBD1 is the table's D call, not checked against the DNA. This clonotype originated in a human donor in good health (CMV status not recorded). Some clones in this sample may be carry-over from other donors' samples. Source material: PBMCs. The CDR3 sequence is CASSLEGWSTDTPYL.